This record covers a single T cell receptor beta chain. Graves' hyperthyroidism is called stable when ophthalmopathy does not progress within 18 months. This sample stems from a study of T cells in Graves' hyperthyroidism and ophthalmopathy. Study overall: Peripheral blood sampling occurred at initial diagnosis, before any treatment.

Amplified TCR beta CDR3 regions derived from RNA transcripts. Initially, a first-round RT-PCR of the TCR CDR3 employed the HTBI primer set. Via MiXCR, TCRdb re-called the multiplex PCR reads, giving one row per CDR3 protein. The profile covers 300,000 to 400,000 distinct CDR3 sequences, with around 13% appearing a single time and around a tenth taken by the ten largest. The CDR3 sequence is 12 residues long. The germline CDR1 and CDR2 sequences are SNHLY and FYNNEI. V was clipped by 3 bases and J by 5 bases, with 6 bases between them. The receptor was derived from a woman younger than 35 with Graves' hyperthyroidism. This sequence joins TRBV2 and TRBJ2-3; D remains unclear. The sequencing sample was made of blood. The CDR3 loop is CASSERGDTQYF. The CDR3 DNA sequence: TGTGCCAGCAGTGAGAGAGGAGATACGCAGTATTTT.